Listed here are 31 T cell receptor beta chains from one sample, sequenced in a study of blood T cells in healthy people across ages. Primed by a sample-barcoded 5' primer and a J-beta primer mix, a second PCR proceeded for 7 to 11 cycles. TCRdb reprocessed the 5' RACE reads with MiXCR, giving one entry per CDR3 protein. The sample contains about 1.6 million distinct CDR3 sequences, around 36% of which appear only once. Material for sequencing was blood. These receptors originate from a woman aged 25 to 39 in good health.

The chain carries TRBV3-1 and TRBJ2-1, with D perhaps being TRBD1 or TRBD2 (6 bases each). The germline V gene encodes CDR1 LGHDT and CDR2 YNNKEL (reference sequence). Trimming pared 4 bases from V and 9 bases from J, leaving 25 bases between. The CDR3 contains 17 residues. This CDR3 is CASSPIHGGWRNGEQFF. The CDR3 bases are TGTGCCAGCAGCCCTATCCACGGGGGCTGGCGAAACGGTGAGCAGTTCTTC.

This clonotype was observed a handful of times. The CDR3 reads CASSQRTSGGSDTQYF. The CDR3, as DNA: TGTGCCAGCAGTCAACGGACTAGCGGGGGATCAGATACGCAGTATTTT. This sequence joins TRBV28 and TRBJ2-3; the match to TRBD2 covers 13 bases. The CDR3 is made up of 16 amino acids. The V segment lost 5 bases and the J segment 4 bases; nucleotides outside the gene matches: 6. CDR1 is MDHEN and CDR2 is SYDVKM in the germline V gene.

This clonotype has a single count. J is TRBJ1-4 and V is TRBV10-3; no clear D gene. With 2 bases removed from V and 8 bases from J, the gap between germline ends came to 12 bases. Germline CDR1 and CDR2: ENHRY and SYGVKD. This CDR3 is 14 amino acids long. The CDR3 DNA reads TGTGCCATCAGTGAGGCGGGCGCGGAGGAAAAACTGTTTTTT. Residues: CAISEAGAEEKLFF.

This clonotype was counted many times. J is TRBJ2-4 and V is TRBV29-1, with 10 bases matching TRBD2. Trimming removed 5 bases from V and 1 base from J; junction bases left unmatched: 5. Germline V CDR1 and CDR2: SQVTM, ANQGSEA. This CDR3 spans 15 amino acids. CDR3 nucleotides: TGCAGCGTTAGTCTAGCGGGAGAGGCCAAAAACATTCAGTACTTC. Amino acids: CSVSLAGEAKNIQYF.

The chain carries TRBV20-1 and TRBJ2-4; the match to TRBD1 covers 7 bases. This CDR3 comprises 14 residues. CDR1 is DFQATT and CDR2 is SNEGSKA in the germline V gene (reference sequence). The J segment lost 7 bases and the V segment lost 0 bases, leaving 6 bases of the junction unmatched. DNA for the CDR3: TGCAGTGCTAGAGAGTCAACGGGACAGAACATTCAGTACTTC. Its protein is CSARESTGQNIQYF.

V and J are TRBV4-1 and TRBJ2-1, with a weak D call TRBD2 (5 bases). Trimming shortened V by 1 base and J by 9 bases, and 16 bases separated the two germline ends. This CDR3 is built from 15 residues. The V gene's germline CDR1 is MGHRA and CDR2 YSYEKL. The CDR3 nucleotides read TGCGCCAGCAGCCAAGGTAGGGAGTGTAATGCTGAGCAGTTCTTC. Encoded protein: CASSQGRECNAEQFF.

This rearrangement joins TRBV3-1 to TRBJ2-5; 9 bases match TRBD2. Germline assignment: CDR1 LGHDT and CDR2 YNNKEL (reference sequence). The CDR3 is 17 residues long. The V gene end was trimmed by 4 bases and the J gene end by 3 bases; junction bases not matched to a gene: 12. This CDR3 is CASSRLGRGGREETQYF. CDR3 nucleotide sequence: TGTGCCAGCAGCCGACTAGGGCGGGGGGGCCGGGAAGAGACCCAGTACTTC.

This clonotype occurred once. This chain connects TRBV24-1 to TRBJ2-3, with 10 positions matching TRBD2. The germline V gene has CDR1 KGHDR and CDR2 SFDVKD. The V gene end was trimmed by 4 bases and the J gene end by 5 bases; junction bases not matched to a gene: 8. The CDR3 runs 16 residues. The CDR3 DNA is TGTGCCACCAGTGACTCACTAGCGGGAATGGAAGATACGCAGTATTTT. This gives the protein CATSDSLAGMEDTQYF.

In this sample, this clonotype turned up many times. The rearrangement links TRBV7-2 to TRBJ2-1; D is perhaps TRBD1 (5 bases). This CDR3 is 15 amino acids long. CDR1 and CDR2 from the germline V gene are SGHTA and FQGNSA. Trimming left V 4 bases short and J 2 bases short, with 12 bases between. In DNA form, the CDR3 reads TGTGCCAGCAGCTCATCGGTGGGGCCCTACAATGAGCAGTTCTTC. Amino acid sequence: CASSSSVGPYNEQFF.

The rearrangement links TRBV3-1 to TRBJ1-2; no firm D call. The CDR3 is 14 amino acids. Germline values: CDR1 LGHDT, CDR2 YNNKEL (reference sequence). Deletions cut 4 bases from V and 1 base from J, with 10 bases between. The CDR3 DNA sequence: TGTGCCAGCAGCCGGGCAGCGGGTAACTATGGCTACACCTTC. It encodes CASSRAAGNYGYTF.

The CDR3 protein is CSASGSGPSDEQFF. CDR3 nucleotide sequence: TGCAGTGCTAGCGGTAGCGGACCTAGCGATGAGCAGTTCTTC. This chain joins TRBV20-1 and TRBJ2-1; TRBD2 is a possible D gene (6 bases). Germline-derived CDR1 and CDR2 are DFQATT and SNEGSKA (reference sequence). V was clipped by 3 bases and J by 8 bases, with 17 bases between them. The CDR3 has 14 residues.

V usage is TRBV20-1 and J usage is TRBJ2-1; D may be TRBD1 or TRBD2 (5 bases each). This CDR3 contains 14 residues. Deletions cut 1 base from V and 4 bases from J, with 11 bases between. Germline loops: CDR1 DFQATT, CDR2 SNEGSKA (reference sequence). The DNA for the CDR3 is TGCAGTGCTAGAGCCCCGGGACCTTACAATGAGCAGTTCTTC. Its protein product is CSARAPGPYNEQFF.

This clonotype has a handful of counts. CDR3 nucleotides: TGTGCCAGCAGCCGCCTAGGGGGGAGTGAGCAGTACTTC. Its protein product is CASSRLGGSEQYF. The chain employs TRBV11-1 and TRBJ2-7, with D perhaps given as TRBD1 or TRBD2 (6 bases each). The CDR3 contains 13 residues. CDR1 is SGHAT and CDR2 is FQDESV in the germline V gene (reference sequence). Between the trimmed V and J ends, which lost 5 bases and 7 bases, there was a span of 15 bases.

Regarding this clonotype: A junction boundary mismatches the germline segment, possibly from a read error. The V gene is TRBV18, the J gene TRBJ2-7, with TRBD1 as a possible D gene (6 bases). In germline, CDR1 is KGHSH, CDR2 LQKENI. CDR3 length: 14 amino acids. The CDR3 spells CASPPRGNSYEQYF. In DNA form, the CDR3 reads TGTGCCAGCCCACCAAGGGGGAACTCCTACGAGCAGTACTTC.

The V gene is TRBV5-1, the J gene TRBJ1-1; TRBD1 might be the D (6 bases). This CDR3 has 16 residues. Germline CDR1 is SGHRS and CDR2 is YFSETQ. Trimming shortened V by 0 bases and J by 5 bases, and 17 bases separated the two germline ends. This CDR3 reads CASSLVQGTPGTEAFF. As DNA, the CDR3 is TGCGCCAGCAGCTTGGTTCAAGGGACACCGGGAACTGAAGCTTTCTTT.

In this sample, this clonotype turned up many times. J is TRBJ2-3 and V is TRBV29-1, with D perhaps matching TRBD2 (5 bases). CDR1 and CDR2 from the germline V gene are SQVTM and ANQGSEA. V was clipped by 6 bases and J by 0 bases, with 19 bases between them. The length of the CDR3 is 16 residues. CDR3 sequence reads: CSVVARSGASTDTQYF. The CDR3 DNA follows: TGCAGCGTCGTCGCGAGGAGCGGCGCTAGCACAGATACGCAGTATTTT.

This chain links TRBV29-1 with TRBJ2-7; tentative D call: TRBD1 (6 bases). Germline V gene sequence: CDR1 SQVTM, CDR2 ANQGSEA. Trimming shortened V by 8 bases and J by 3 bases, and 26 bases separated the two germline ends. The CDR3 runs 16 residues. CDR3 sequence (DNA): TGCAGCTGCGACCCGACAGGTATCTTTAGCATCTACGAGCAGTACTTC. Translating gives CSCDPTGIFSIYEQYF.

There are many counts of this clonotype. V usage is TRBV29-1 and J usage is TRBJ2-5; D unclear. The J call could be wrong; TRBJ2-7 is a better fit for the DNA end. Germline V gene data show CDR1 as SQVTM and CDR2 as ANQGSEA. The CDR3 is made up of 13 amino acids. The CDR3 DNA reads TGCAGCGTTGAAACCTCAGAGAAAGGCGAGCAGTACTTC. It encodes CSVETSEKGEQYF.

This clonotype occurred a few times. This chain uses TRBV5-6 with TRBJ2-1, with TRBD2 identical over 7 bases. With 4 bases clipped from V and 4 bases from J, the junction kept 11 bases outside the gene matches. The CDR3 has 16 amino acids. Germline CDR1 is SGHDT and CDR2 is YYEEEE. DNA for the CDR3: TGTGCCAGCAGCAGGGACTACAAAACAGGTTACAATGAGCAGTTCTTC. Protein product: CASSRDYKTGYNEQFF. The entire variable domain, with the rest obtained from reference TRBV5-6 and TRBJ2-1, is as follows: DAGVTQSPTHLIKTRGQQVTLRCSPKSGHDTVSWYQQALGQGPQFIFQYYEEEERQRGNFPDRFSGHQFPNYSSELNVNALLLGDSALYLCASSRDYKTGYNEQFFGPGTRLTVL.

The rearrangement joins TRBV20-1 to TRBJ2-3; 7 bases agree with TRBD2. From germline, CDR1 is DFQATT and CDR2 SNEGSKA (reference sequence). V shed 4 bases, J shed 5 bases, and the junction held 15 bases outside the gene matches. The CDR3 runs to 16 residues. The CDR3 reads CSATYPGTTLVDTQYF. In DNA form, the CDR3 reads TGCAGTGCTACCTACCCCGGGACTACCCTCGTAGATACGCAGTATTTT.

The J gene is TRBJ2-5, the V gene TRBV11-1, with D perhaps TRBD1 (6 bases). Germline CDR1 is SGHAT and CDR2 is FQDESV (reference sequence). The CDR3 has 16 amino acids. Deletions cut 1 base from V and 1 base from J, with 13 bases between. CDR3 sequence: CASSLGGRGAQETQYF. Here the CDR3 DNA reads TGTGCCAGCAGCTTAGGAGGCAGGGGAGCCCAAGAGACCCAGTACTTC.

This clonotype was observed at least ten times. This chain links TRBV29-1 with TRBJ2-6; perhaps D is TRBD1 or TRBD2 (5 bases each). The CDR3 runs to 14 residues. V was cut by 6 bases and J by 1 base, with 10 bases left in between. Germline CDR1 SQVTM, CDR2 ANQGSEA. This CDR3 is CSVPEGSGANVLTF. The CDR3 nucleotides are TGCAGCGTCCCTGAGGGGTCTGGGGCCAACGTCCTGACTTTC.

In this sample, this clonotype turned up a few times. This sequence joins TRBV20-1 and TRBJ2-1; TRBD2 matches at 9 bases. V lost 3 bases to trimming and J lost 0 bases; unmatched junction nucleotides: 3. This CDR3 has 15 amino acids. Germline V gene data show CDR1 as DFQATT and CDR2 as SNEGSKA (reference sequence). Here the CDR3 reads CSARTSGFSYNEQFF. The CDR3 nucleotides are TGCAGTGCTAGGACTAGCGGATTCTCCTACAATGAGCAGTTCTTC.

On this clonotype: A read error is possible here, since a much larger clone lies one base away. This chain connects TRBV7-3 to TRBJ2-5; 10 bases map to TRBD2. The CDR3 extends over 19 amino acids. Looked up from germline, CDR1 is SGHTA and CDR2 is FQGTGA. The V gene end was trimmed by 4 bases and the J gene end by 11 bases; junction bases not matched to a gene: 25. CDR3 DNA sequence: TGTGCCAGCAGCTCCAACTGGGGGGCACTAGCGGGATATCCCTACGGGCAGTACTTC. It encodes CASSSNWGALAGYPYGQYF.

This clonotype was picked up a small number of times. The rearrangement uses TRBV4-1 and TRBJ1-2; no clear D. The V and J ends lost 3 bases and 6 bases respectively, with 11 bases between them. The V gene's germline CDR1 is MGHRA and CDR2 YSYEKL. CDR3 length equals 13 residues. The CDR3 region has the DNA TGCGCCAGCAGCCAGGAGGGTCGGGATGGCTACACCTTC. Its translation is CASSQEGRDGYTF.

This clonotype was observed at least ten times. The J gene is TRBJ2-7, the V gene TRBV29-1; TRBD1 matches at 10 bases. With V trimmed by 0 bases and J by 2 bases, 4 bases remained unmatched. CDR3 size: 15 residues. Germline assignment: CDR1 SQVTM and CDR2 ANQGSEA. The CDR3 DNA sequence: TGCAGCGTTGAAGATGGGGACAGGGGCCCCTACGAGCAGTACTTC. Translation gives CSVEDGDRGPYEQYF.

In this sample, this clonotype turned up a few times. V gene TRBV28 combines with J gene TRBJ2-5; TRBD1 matches at 7 bases. The germline CDR1 and CDR2 sequences are MDHEN and SYDVKM. Trimming at V came to 6 bases and at J to 2 bases, leaving 12 bases not matched to a gene. The CDR3 runs 16 residues. The CDR3 DNA reads TGTGCCAGCAGCTCAACCTTCGACAGGGATCAAGAGACCCAGTACTTC. This codes for CASSSTFDRDQETQYF. The full variable domain, in which reference TRBV28 and TRBJ2-5 provide the parts outside the CDR3, is DVKVTQSSRYLVKRTGEKVFLECVQDMDHENMFWYRQDPGLGLRLIYFSYDVKMKEKGDIPEGYSVSREKKERFSLILESASTNQTSMYLCASSSTFDRDQETQYFGPGTRLLVL.

The genes are TRBV7-9 and TRBJ2-3; 10 bases fit TRBD2. Germline values: CDR1 SEHNR, CDR2 FQNEAQ (reference sequence). V shed 4 bases, J shed 1 base, and the junction held 8 bases outside the gene matches. This CDR3 spans 17 amino acids. The CDR3 DNA is TGTGCCAGCAGCTGGGGGCTAGCGGGAGCCCGCACAGATACGCAGTATTTT. Amino acid sequence: CASSWGLAGARTDTQYF.

This chain links TRBV27 with TRBJ2-7; no clear D. The CDR3 consists of 13 residues. Trimming shortened V by 5 bases and J by 4 bases, and 12 bases separated the two germline ends. Germline V gene data show CDR1 as MNHEY and CDR2 as SMNVEV (reference sequence). The CDR3 DNA reads TGTGCCAGCAGTATAGGACGTATTTACGAGCAGTACTTC. It is translated as CASSIGRIYEQYF.

This clonotype was observed a few times. V gene TRBV4-1 combines with J gene TRBJ2-2; the D gene is possibly TRBD1 (6 bases). The V gene lost 4 bases and the J gene lost 2 bases, with 17 bases spanning the gap. Germline V CDR1 and CDR2: MGHRA, YSYEKL. The CDR3 has 17 amino acids. The DNA of the CDR3 is TGCGCCAGCAGCCCCCTAAAGGAGGACAGAAACACCGGGGAGCTGTTTTTT. Translating it yields CASSPLKEDRNTGELFF.

The genes are TRBV6-6 and TRBJ2-3; TRBD2 matches at 11 bases. The ends lost 2 bases at V and 3 bases at J; junction bases unmatched: 4. The CDR3 contains 16 residues. Germline lookup yields CDR1 MNHNY and CDR2 SVGAGI (reference sequence). The chain's CDR3 is CASSYPSGRSTDTQYF. For the CDR3, the DNA is TGTGCCAGCAGTTACCCTAGCGGGAGGTCTACAGATACGCAGTATTTT.